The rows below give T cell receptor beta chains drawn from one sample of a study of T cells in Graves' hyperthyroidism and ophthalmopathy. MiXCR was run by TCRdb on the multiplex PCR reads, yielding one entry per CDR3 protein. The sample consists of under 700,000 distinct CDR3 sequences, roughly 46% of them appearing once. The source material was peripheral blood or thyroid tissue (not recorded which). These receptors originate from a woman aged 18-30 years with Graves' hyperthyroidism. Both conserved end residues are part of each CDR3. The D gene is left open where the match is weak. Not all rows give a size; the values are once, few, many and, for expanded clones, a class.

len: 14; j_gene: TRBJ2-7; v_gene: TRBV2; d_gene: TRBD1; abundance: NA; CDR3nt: TGTGCCAGAAGTGAAGACGGACAGGGTGACGAGCAGTACTTC; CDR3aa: CARSEDGQGDEQYF
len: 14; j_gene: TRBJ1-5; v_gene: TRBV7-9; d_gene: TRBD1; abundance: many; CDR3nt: TGTGCCAGCAGCTTGGGACAGGACAATCAGCCCCAGCATTTT; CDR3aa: CASSLGQDNQPQHF
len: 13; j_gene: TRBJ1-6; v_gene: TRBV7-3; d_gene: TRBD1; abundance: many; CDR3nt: TGTGCCACGTCGGACAGGGACGGTTCACCCCTCCACTTT; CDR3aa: CATSDRDGSPLHF
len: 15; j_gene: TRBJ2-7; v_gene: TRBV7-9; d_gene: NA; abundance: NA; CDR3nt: TGTGCCAGCAGCTTAGCGGGTGCGGGCCAGCCCCAGCAGTACTTC; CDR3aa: CASSLAGAGQPQQYF
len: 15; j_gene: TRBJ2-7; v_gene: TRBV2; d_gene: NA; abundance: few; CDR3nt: TGCGCCAGCAGCCAAACTGCGGGAAGCTCCTACGAGCAGTACTTC; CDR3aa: CASSQTAGSSYEQYF
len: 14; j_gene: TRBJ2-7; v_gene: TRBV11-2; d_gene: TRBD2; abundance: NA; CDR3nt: TGTGCCCCCGCGCCGGGAGGCCTCTCCTACGAGCAGTACTTC; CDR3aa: CAPAPGGLSYEQYF
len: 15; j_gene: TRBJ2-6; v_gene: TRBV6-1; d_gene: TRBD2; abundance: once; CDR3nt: TGTGCCAGCAGGCGACTAGCAGCCGGGGCCAACGTCCTGACTTTC; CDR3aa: CASRRLAAGANVLTF
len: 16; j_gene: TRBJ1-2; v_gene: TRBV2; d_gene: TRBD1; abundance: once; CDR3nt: TGTGCCAGCAGTGATCCCGGGACAGGGGGCTCTGATGGCTACACCTTC; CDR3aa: CASSDPGTGGSDGYTF
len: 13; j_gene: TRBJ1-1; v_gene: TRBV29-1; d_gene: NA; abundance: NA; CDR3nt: TGCAGCCACTCATGGACAGCGAACACTGAAGCTTTCTTT; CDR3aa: CSHSWTANTEAFF
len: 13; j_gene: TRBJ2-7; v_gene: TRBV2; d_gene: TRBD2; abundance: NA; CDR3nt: TGTGCCGGCAGTGTACAGCGGGATGGGGAGCAGTACTTC; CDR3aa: CAGSVQRDGEQYF
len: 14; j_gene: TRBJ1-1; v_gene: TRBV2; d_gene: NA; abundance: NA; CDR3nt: TGTGCCAGCAGTACGCCAGGGATAAACACTGAAGCTTTCTTT; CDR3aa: CASSTPGINTEAFF
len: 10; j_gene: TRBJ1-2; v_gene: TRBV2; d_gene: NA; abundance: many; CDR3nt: TGTGCCAGCAGTGGTGGCGGCTACACCTTC; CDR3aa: CASSGGGYTF
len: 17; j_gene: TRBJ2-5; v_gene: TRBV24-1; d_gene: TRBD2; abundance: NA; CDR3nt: TGTGCCACCAGTGATACGACTAGCGGGAGGGCCTGGGAGACCCAGTACTTC; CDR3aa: CATSDTTSGRAWETQYF
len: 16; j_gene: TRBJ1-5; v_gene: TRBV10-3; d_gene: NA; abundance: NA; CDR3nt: TGTGCCATCAGTTTTCGGGACCATCGTCGGGGTCAGCCCCAGCATTTT; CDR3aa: CAISFRDHRRGQPQHF
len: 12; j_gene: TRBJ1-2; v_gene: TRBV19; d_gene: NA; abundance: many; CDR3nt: TGTGCCACCGGGGCAGCTAACTATGGCTACACCTTC; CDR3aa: CATGAANYGYTF
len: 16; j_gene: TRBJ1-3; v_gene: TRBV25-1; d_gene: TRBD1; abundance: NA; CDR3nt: TGTGCCAGCTCAGCAGAAACAGGGGGGACTGGAAACACCATATATTTT; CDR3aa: CASSAETGGTGNTIYF
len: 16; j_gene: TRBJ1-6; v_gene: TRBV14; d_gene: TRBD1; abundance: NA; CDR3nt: TGTGCCAGCAGCCAAGAACCAGGGGGCGGGAATTCACCCCTCCACTTT; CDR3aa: CASSQEPGGGNSPLHF
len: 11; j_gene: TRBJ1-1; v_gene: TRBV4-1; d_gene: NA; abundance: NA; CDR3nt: TGCGCCGACAGCCCGAACACTGAAGCTTTCTTT; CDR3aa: CADSPNTEAFF
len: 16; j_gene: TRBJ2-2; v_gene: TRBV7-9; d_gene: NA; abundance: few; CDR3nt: TGTGCCAGCAGCCCGGGGAGAGACAGCCGCACCGGGGAGCTGTTTTTT; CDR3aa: CASSPGRDSRTGELFF
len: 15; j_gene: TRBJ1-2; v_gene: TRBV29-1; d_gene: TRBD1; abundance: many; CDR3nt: TGCAGCGTTGAGTCCGACAGGGGGCGCTTGTATGGCTACACCTTC; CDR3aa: CSVESDRGRLYGYTF
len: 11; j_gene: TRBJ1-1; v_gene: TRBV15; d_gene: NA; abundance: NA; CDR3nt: TGTGCCACCAATGCAGGGGTGGGGGCGGACTTT; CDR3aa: CATNAGVGADF
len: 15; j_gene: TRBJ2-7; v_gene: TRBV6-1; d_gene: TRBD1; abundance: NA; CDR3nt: TGTGCCAGCAGTGCCTGGAGGACAGGGGTCTACGAGCAGTACTTC; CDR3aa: CASSAWRTGVYEQYF
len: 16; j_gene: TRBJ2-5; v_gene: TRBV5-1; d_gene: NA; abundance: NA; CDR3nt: TGCGCCAGCAGCTTGGAGGGGGGCCTGTTCCAAGAGACCCAGTACTTC; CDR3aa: CASSLEGGLFQETQYF
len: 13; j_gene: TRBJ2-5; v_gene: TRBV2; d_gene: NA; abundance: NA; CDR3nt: TGTGCCAGCGGCCTAACTGGCCAAGAGACCCAGTACTTC; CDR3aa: CASGLTGQETQYF
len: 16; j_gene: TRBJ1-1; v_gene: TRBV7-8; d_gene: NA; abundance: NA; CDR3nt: TGTGCCAGCAGCCAAGTATCGGGGTCAGGAGGGACTGAAGCTTTCTTT; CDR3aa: CASSQVSGSGGTEAFF
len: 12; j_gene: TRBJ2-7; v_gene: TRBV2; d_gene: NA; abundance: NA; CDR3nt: TGTGCCAGCAGTGGGTTTTTGTGCGAGCAGTACTTC; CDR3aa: CASSGFLCEQYF
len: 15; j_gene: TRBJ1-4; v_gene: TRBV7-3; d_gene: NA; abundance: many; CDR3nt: TGTGCCAGCAGCCAGAGCTCGGGTGCTAATGAAAAACTGTTTTTT; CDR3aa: CASSQSSGANEKLFF
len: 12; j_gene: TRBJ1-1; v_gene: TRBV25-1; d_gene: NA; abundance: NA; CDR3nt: TGTGCTAGGGGATCCATGAACACTGAAGCTTTCTTT; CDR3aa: CARGSMNTEAFF
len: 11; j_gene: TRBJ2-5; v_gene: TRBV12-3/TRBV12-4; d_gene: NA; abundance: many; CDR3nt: TGTGCCAGCAGTCCCAGCCAGACCCAGTACTTC; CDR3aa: CASSPSQTQYF
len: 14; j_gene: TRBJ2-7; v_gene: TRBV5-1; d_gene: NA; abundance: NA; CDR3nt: TGCGCCAGCAGCTCACAGTGGAATTCCTACGAGCAGTACTTC; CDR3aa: CASSSQWNSYEQYF
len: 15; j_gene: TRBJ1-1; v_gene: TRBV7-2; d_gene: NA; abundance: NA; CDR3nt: TGTGCCAGCAGCTTAAGTCGCCGGGGGAACACTGAAGCTTTCTTT; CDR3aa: CASSLSRRGNTEAFF
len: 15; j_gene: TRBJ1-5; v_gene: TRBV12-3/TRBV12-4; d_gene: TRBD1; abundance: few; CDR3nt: TGTGCCAGCAGTTACTCCTACACAGGGGATCAGCCCCAGCATTTT; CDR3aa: CASSYSYTGDQPQHF
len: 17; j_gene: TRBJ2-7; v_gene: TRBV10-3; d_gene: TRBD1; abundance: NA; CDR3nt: TGTGCCATCAGTGTTTTGGAACAGGGGGACAGAAGCTACGAGCAGTACTTC; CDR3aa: CAISVLEQGDRSYEQYF
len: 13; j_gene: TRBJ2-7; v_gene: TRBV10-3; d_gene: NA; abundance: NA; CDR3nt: TGTGCCAGCAGTCTCTCTGTATGGGTAGAGCAGTACTTC; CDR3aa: CASSLSVWVEQYF
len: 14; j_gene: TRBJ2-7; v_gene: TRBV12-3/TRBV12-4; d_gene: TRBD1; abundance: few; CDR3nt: TGTGCCAGCAGGGAGACAGGGGATACCTACGAGCAGTACTTC; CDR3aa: CASRETGDTYEQYF
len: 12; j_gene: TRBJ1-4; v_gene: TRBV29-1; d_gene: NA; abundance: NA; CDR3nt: TGCAGCGTAGACCTAACGGATGAAAAACTGTTTTTT; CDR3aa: CSVDLTDEKLFF
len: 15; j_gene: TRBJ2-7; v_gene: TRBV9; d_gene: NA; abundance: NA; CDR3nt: TGTGCCAGCAGCGTAGCATCGGTGGAGGGGTACGAGCAGTACTTC; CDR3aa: CASSVASVEGYEQYF
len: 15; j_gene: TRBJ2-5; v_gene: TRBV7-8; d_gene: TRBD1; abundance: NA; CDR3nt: TGTGCCAGCAGCGCTGGTACAGGGGGCTTGGAGACCCAGTACTTC; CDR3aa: CASSAGTGGLETQYF
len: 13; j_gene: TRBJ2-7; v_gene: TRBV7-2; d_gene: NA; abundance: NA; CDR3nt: TGTGCCAGCAGTCCCAGGGTGGCCTACGAGCAGTACTTC; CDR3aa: CASSPRVAYEQYF
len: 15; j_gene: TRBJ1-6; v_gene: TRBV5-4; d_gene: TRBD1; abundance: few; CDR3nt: TGTGCCAGCAGCTCGACAGGGGGTGGAAATTCACCCCTCCACTTT; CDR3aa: CASSSTGGGNSPLHF
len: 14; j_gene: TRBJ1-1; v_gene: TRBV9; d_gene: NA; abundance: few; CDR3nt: TGTGCCAGCAGCGGGATGGGGGGTGGGCCTGAAGCTTTCTTT; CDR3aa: CASSGMGGGPEAFF
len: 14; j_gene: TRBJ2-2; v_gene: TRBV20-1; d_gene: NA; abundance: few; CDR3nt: TGCAGTGCACCAGATCAAGTCGTTACCGGGGAGCTGTTTTTT; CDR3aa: CSAPDQVVTGELFF
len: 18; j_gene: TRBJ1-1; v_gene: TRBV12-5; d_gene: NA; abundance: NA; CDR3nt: TGTGCTAGTGGCGTACCCGTCAGGGGAGGGGGGAGAAAGACTGAAGCTTTCTTT; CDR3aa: CASGVPVRGGGRKTEAFF
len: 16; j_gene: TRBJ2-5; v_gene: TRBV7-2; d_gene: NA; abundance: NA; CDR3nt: TGCGCCAGCAGCCAAGCCGGGGGAGTTAGAGGAGAGACCCAGTACTTC; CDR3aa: CASSQAGGVRGETQYF